The sequence of this T cell receptor (beta chain) was determined in a study of blood T cell repertoires in COVID-19. Background on the study: Samples taken during acute and convalescent COVID-19 were collected in the United States, Italy and Spain. In each case, the material was cDNA or gDNA derived from T cells, B-cell-depleted T cells, or PBMCs.

In the source study's methods: Amplified reference gene primers provided the basis for estimating nucleated cell counts. The method was immunoSEQ multiplex PCR; TCRdb's version includes in-frame clones alone and lacks a portion of them. The V and J calls and clone size were taken over from that table, and D and trimming were inferred from the DNA. The sample contains around 46,000 clones, 70% to 90% of which appear only once. Germline loops: CDR1 LGHDT, CDR2 YNNKEL (reference sequence). The length of the CDR3 is 18 residues. J lost 0 bases, V lost 0 bases, and 7 bases had no gene match. The gene calls are TRBV3-1 (or the pseudogene TRBV3-2) and TRBJ2-1; 8 bases align to TRBD2. The specimen was peripheral blood. The TCR comes from a human donor in a cohort sampled during active COVID-19. The donor label of this sample is uncertain. The CDR3 coding sequence is TGTGCCAGCAGCCAAGAGATCAGCGGGGGTTACTCCTACAATGAGCAGTTCTTC. This codes for CASSQEISGGYSYNEQFF.